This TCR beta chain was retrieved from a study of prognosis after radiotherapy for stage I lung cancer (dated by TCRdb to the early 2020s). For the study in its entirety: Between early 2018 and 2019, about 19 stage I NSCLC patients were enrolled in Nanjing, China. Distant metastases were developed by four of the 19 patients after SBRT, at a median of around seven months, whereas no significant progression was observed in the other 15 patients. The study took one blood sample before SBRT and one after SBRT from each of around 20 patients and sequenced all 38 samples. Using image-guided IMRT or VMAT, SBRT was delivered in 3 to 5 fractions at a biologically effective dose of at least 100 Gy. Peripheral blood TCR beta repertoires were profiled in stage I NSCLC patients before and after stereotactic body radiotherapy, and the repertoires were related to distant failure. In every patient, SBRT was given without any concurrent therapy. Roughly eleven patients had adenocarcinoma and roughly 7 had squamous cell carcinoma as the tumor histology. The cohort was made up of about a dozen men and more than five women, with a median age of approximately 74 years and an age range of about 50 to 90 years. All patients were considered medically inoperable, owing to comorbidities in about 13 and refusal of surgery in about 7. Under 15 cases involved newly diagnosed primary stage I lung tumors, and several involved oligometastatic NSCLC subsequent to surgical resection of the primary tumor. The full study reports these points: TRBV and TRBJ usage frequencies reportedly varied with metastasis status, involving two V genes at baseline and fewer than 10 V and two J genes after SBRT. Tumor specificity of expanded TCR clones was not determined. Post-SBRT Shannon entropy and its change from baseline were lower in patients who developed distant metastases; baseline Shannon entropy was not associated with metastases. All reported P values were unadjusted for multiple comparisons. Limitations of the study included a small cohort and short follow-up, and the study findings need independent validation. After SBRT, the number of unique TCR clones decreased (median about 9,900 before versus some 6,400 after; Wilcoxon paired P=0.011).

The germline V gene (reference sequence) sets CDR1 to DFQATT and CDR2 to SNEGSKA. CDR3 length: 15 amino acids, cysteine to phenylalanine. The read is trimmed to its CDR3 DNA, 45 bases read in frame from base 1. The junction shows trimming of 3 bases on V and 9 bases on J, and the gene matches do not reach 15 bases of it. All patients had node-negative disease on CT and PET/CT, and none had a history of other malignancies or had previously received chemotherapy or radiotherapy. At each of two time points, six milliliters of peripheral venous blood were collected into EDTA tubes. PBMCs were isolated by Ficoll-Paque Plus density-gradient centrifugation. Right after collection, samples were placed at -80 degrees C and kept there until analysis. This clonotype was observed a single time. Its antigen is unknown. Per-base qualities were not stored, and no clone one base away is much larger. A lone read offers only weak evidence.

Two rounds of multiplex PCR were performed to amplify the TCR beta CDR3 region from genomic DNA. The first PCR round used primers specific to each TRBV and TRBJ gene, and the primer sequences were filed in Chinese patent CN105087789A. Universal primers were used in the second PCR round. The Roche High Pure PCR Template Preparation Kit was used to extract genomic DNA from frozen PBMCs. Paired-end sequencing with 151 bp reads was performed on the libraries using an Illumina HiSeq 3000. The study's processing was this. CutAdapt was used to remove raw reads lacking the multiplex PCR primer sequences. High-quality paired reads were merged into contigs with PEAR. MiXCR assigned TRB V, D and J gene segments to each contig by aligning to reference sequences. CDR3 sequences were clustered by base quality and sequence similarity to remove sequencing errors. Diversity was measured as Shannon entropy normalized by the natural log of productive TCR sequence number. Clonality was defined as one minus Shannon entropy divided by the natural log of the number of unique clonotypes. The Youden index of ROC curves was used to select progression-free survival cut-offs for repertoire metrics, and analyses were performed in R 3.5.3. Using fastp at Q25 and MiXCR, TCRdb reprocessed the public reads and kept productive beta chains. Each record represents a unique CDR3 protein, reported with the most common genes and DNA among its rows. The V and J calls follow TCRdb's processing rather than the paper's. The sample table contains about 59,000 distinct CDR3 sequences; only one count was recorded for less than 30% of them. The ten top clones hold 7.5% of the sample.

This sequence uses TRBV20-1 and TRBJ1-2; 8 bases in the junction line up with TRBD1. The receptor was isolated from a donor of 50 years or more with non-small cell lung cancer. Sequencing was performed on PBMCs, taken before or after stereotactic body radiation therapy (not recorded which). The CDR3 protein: CSARGVDRERNSYTF. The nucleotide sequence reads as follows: TGCAGTGCTAGGGGAGTGGACAGGGAGAGAAATAGCTACACCTTC.